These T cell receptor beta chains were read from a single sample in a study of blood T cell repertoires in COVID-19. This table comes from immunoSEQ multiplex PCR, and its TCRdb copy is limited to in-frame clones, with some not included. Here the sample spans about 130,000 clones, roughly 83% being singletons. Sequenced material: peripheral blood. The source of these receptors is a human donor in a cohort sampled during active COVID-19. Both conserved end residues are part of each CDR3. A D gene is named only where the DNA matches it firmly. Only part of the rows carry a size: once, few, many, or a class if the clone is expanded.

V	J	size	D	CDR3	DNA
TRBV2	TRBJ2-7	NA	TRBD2	CASKLGGFEQYF	TGTGCCAGCAAGTTGGGAGGGTTCGAGCAGTACTTC
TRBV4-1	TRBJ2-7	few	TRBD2	CASSLEWTSGGSEQYF	TGCGCCAGCAGCCTGGAGTGGACTAGCGGGGGCTCCGAGCAGTACTTC
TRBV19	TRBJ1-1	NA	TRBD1	CASGWTGGAGTEAFF	TGTGCCAGTGGATGGACAGGGGGCGCGGGGACTGAAGCTTTCTTT
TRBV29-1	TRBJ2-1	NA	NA	CSVEGPNYGYNEQFF	TGCAGCGTTGAAGGTCCCAACTACGGCTACAATGAGCAGTTCTTC
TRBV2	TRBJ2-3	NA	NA	CASSVEVSSTDTQYF	TGTGCCAGCAGTGTCGAGGTTTCTAGCACAGATACGCAGTATTTT
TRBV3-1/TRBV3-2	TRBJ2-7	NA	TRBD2	CASSQVGTSGMKQYF	TGTGCCAGCAGCCAAGTAGGGACTAGCGGCATGAAGCAGTACTTC
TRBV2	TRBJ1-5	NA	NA	CASSRDRISNQPQHF	TGTGCCAGCAGCCGTGACAGGATCAGCAATCAGCCCCAGCATTTT
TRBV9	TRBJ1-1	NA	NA	CASKGVGTEAFF	TGTGCCAGCAAGGGGGTCGGCACTGAAGCTTTCTTT
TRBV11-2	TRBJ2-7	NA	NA	CASSLSSGEQYF	TGTGCCAGCAGCCTCTCCTCGGGCGAGCAGTACTTC
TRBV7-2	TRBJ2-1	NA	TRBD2	CASVGREGYLSSYNEQFF	TGTGCCAGCGTCGGGCGGGAGGGTTACCTGAGCTCCTACAATGAGCAGTTCTTC
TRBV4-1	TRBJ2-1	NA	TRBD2	CASSQGASGRVSYNEQFF	TGCGCCAGCAGCCAAGGGGCTAGCGGGAGGGTCTCCTACAATGAGCAGTTCTTC
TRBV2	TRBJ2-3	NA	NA	CASSDPARRADTQYF	TGTGCCAGCAGTGATCCAGCGAGGAGGGCAGATACGCAGTATTTT
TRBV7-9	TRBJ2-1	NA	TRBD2	CASSPTGTSINEQFF	TGTGCCAGCAGCCCGACCGGGACTAGCATCAATGAGCAGTTCTTC
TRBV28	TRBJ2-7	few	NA	CASSLRGGAIYEQYF	TGTGCCAGCAGTCTTAGAGGTGGGGCCATCTACGAGCAGTACTTC
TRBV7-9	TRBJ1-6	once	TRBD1	CASGEQGRNSPLHF	TGTGCCAGCGGGGAACAGGGGCGTAATTCACCCCTCCACTTT
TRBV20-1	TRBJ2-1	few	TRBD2	CSASYLKGGLAGDGQFF	TGCAGTGCTAGTTATCTAAAGGGGGGACTAGCGGGAGACGGGCAGTTCTTC
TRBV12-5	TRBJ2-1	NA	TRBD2	CASGFGVGEGSPGEQFF	TGTGCTAGTGGTTTTGGTGTGGGGGAGGGATCCCCCGGTGAGCAGTTCTTC
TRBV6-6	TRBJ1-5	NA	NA	CASSYDSGGNQPQHF	TGTGCCAGCAGTTACGACTCGGGGGGCAATCAGCCCCAGCATTTT
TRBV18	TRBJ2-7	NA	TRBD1	CASSPSGQDIYEQYF	TGTGCCAGCTCACCGTCCGGACAGGACATTTACGAGCAGTACTTC
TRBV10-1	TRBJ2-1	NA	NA	CASSRGGNNEQFF	TGCGCCAGCAGCAGGGGAGGGAACAATGAGCAGTTCTTC
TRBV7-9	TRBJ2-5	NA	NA	CASRGIQETQYF	TGTGCCAGTCGCGGGATCCAAGAGACCCAGTACTTC
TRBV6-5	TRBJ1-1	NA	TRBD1	CASSSMGQRGTEAFF	TGTGCCAGCAGTTCGATGGGACAGAGGGGGACTGAAGCTTTCTTT
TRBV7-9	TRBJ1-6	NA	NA	CASSSVAGSPLHF	TGTGCCAGCAGCTCCGTCGCGGGTTCACCCCTCCACTTT
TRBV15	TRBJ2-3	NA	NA	CATSRERELDTQYF	TGTGCCACCAGCAGAGAGAGGGAGTTAGATACGCAGTATTTT
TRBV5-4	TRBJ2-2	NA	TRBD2	CASSLKTAGGVTGELFF	TGTGCCAGCAGCTTGAAGACCGCGGGAGGGGTAACCGGGGAGCTGTTTTTT
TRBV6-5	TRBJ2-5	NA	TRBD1	CASSSNRGKETQYF	TGTGCCAGCAGTTCCAACAGGGGGAAGGAGACCCAGTACTTC